This entry lists 9 T cell receptor beta chains sequenced from one sample in a study of OX40 agonist ivuxolimab in advanced cancers. The repertoire was sequenced with immunoSEQ multiplex PCR; TCRdb's copy has only in-frame clones and lacks some. The data show around 83,000 clones, 88% seen once. The sequencing used CD4+ or CD8+ T cells sorted from blood, collected in a trial of the OX40 agonist ivuxolimab. The receptors were gathered from an adult with an advanced solid tumor such as melanoma, head and neck, liver or kidney cancer.

V usage is TRBV5-8 and J usage is TRBJ2-3; tentatively, D is TRBD2 (6 bases). In germline, CDR1 is SGHTS, CDR2 YDEGEE. The length of the CDR3 is 15 residues. Trimming left V 3 bases short and J 0 bases short, with 11 bases between. The CDR3 protein is CASSSSSESTDTQYF. In DNA form, the CDR3 reads TGTGCCAGCAGCTCCTCTAGCGAAAGCACAGATACGCAGTATTTT.

In nucleotides, the CDR3 is TGTGCCAGCAGCGTGGCGGGAGAAGCTGCCTACGAGCAGTACTTC. Encoded protein: CASSVAGEAAYEQYF. This sequence joins TRBV7-2 and TRBJ2-7; 7 bases line up with TRBD2. V dropped 5 bases and J dropped 2; count of bases not matched to a gene: 9. The CDR3 is 15 residues long. Germline lookup yields CDR1 SGHTA and CDR2 FQGNSA.

This clone has ten or more counts. Different DNA sequences within this sample yield the same CDR3. This chain links TRBV6-1 with TRBJ2-4; D unclear. Trimming left V 1 base short and J 7 bases short, with 8 bases between. Per the germline V gene, CDR1 is MNHNS and CDR2 is SASEGT. The CDR3 is made up of 13 amino acids. The DNA of the CDR3 is TGTGCCAGCAGTGAAGTTCGTGGGAACATTCAGTACTTC. Protein product: CASSEVRGNIQYF.

Regarding this clone: In the same sample, other DNA sequences code for this CDR3. The chain has TRBV5-1 and TRBJ1-2; no clear D gene. The ends were cut back, 0 bases at V and 2 bases at J, with 8 bases in the middle. Germline loops: CDR1 SGHRS, CDR2 YFSETQ. The CDR3 has 14 amino acids. CDR3 nucleotide sequence: TGCGCCAGCAGCTTGGATACGGCAAACTATGGCTACACCTTC. Amino acids: CASSLDTANYGYTF. Together with reference TRBV5-1 and TRBJ1-2, the CDR3 gives the full variable domain: KAGVTQTPRYLIKTRGQQVTLSCSPISGHRSVSWYQQTPGQGLQFLFEYFSETQRNKGNFPGRFSGRQFSNSRSEMNVSTLELGDSALYLCASSLDTANYGYTFGSGTRLTVV.

V and J are TRBV5-1 and TRBJ1-1, with D tentatively TRBD1 (5 bases). Trimming removed 4 bases at V and 6 bases at J, with 16 bases between. CDR1 and CDR2 (germline): SGHRS, YFSETQ. This CDR3 is 14 amino acids long. The CDR3 here is CASSPRPSGSEAFF. The CDR3 DNA reads TGCGCCAGCAGCCCCCGACCATCAGGGTCTGAAGCTTTCTTT.

The chain links TRBV5-1 to TRBJ1-4; D is possibly TRBD1 (5 bases). In germline, CDR1 is SGHRS, CDR2 YFSETQ. CDR3 length equals 15 residues. The ends were cut back, 3 bases at V and 1 base at J, with 10 bases in the middle. The CDR3 coding sequence is TGCGCCAGCAGCTCACTAGGGGTAACTAATGAAAAACTGTTTTTT. Residues: CASSSLGVTNEKLFF.

The chain uses TRBV5-1 and TRBJ1-1; 7 bases line up with TRBD1. CDR1 is SGHRS, CDR2 YFSETQ, per germline. The CDR3 extends over 16 amino acids. The J segment lost 1 base and the V segment lost 4 bases, leaving 10 bases of the junction unmatched. The CDR3 reads CASSGTGDRKNTEAFF. The DNA for the CDR3 is TGCGCCAGCAGCGGAACAGGGGATCGTAAGAACACTGAAGCTTTCTTT. Full variable domain (rest looked up from reference TRBV5-1 and TRBJ1-1): KAGVTQTPRYLIKTRGQQVTLSCSPISGHRSVSWYQQTPGQGLQFLFEYFSETQRNKGNFPGRFSGRQFSNSRSEMNVSTLELGDSALYLCASSGTGDRKNTEAFFGQGTRLTVV.

This chain connects TRBV29-1 to TRBJ2-7, with D possibly TRBD2 on 5 matching bases. The CDR3 is 12 residues long. Germline CDR1 SQVTM, CDR2 ANQGSEA. V was clipped by 4 bases and J by 6 bases, with 13 bases between them. CDR3 bases: TGCAGCGTTGCGCGGAACGAGGGCGAGCAGTACTTC. Encoded protein: CSVARNEGEQYF.

The chain employs TRBV6-1 and TRBJ2-5; 8 nucleotides align to TRBD1. CDR1 MNHNS and CDR2 SASEGT come from the germline V gene. Trimming took 6 bases from V and 5 from J; bases not matched to a gene: 5. This CDR3 comprises 13 residues. The chain's CDR3 is CASRAGGVETQYF. CDR3 coding DNA: TGTGCCAGCAGGGCAGGGGGCGTGGAGACCCAGTACTTC.